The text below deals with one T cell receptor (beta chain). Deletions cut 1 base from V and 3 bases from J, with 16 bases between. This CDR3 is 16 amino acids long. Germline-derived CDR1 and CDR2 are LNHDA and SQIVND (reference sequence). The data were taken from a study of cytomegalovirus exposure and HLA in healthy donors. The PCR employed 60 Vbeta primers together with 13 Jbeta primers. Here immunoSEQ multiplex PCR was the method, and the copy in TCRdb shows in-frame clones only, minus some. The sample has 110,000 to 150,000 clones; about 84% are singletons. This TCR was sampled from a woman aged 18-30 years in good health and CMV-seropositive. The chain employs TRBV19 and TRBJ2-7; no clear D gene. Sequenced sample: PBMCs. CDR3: CASSIGSGAQFYEQYF. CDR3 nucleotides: TGTGCCAGTAGTATAGGGTCCGGCGCACAGTTCTACGAGCAGTACTTC.